These T cell receptor beta chains were read from a single sample in a study of blood T cells in healthy people across ages. TCRdb fed the 5' RACE reads into MiXCR, producing one record per CDR3 protein. The table shows more than 800,000 distinct CDR3 sequences, with about 28% occurring only once. Material: blood. The receptors stem from a woman of 80 years or more in good health. Each CDR3 is given with its conserved first and last residue. Fields, in order: J gene, V gene, clone size, D gene, CDR3 DNA, CDR3 protein. A D gene is named only where the DNA matches it firmly. Size values are once, few and many counts, or a class for expanded clones, and some rows have none.

J gene: TRBJ1-6
V gene: TRBV27
clone size: many
D gene: NA
CDR3 DNA: TGTGCCAGCAGTCGTGGGGGTAATTCACCCCTCCACTTT
CDR3 protein: CASSRGGNSPLHF

J gene: TRBJ2-5
V gene: TRBV12-3/TRBV12-4
clone size: NA
D gene: NA
CDR3 DNA: TGTGCCAGCAGTTTTTATCCGGGATCCACACAAGAGACCCAGTACTTC
CDR3 protein: CASSFYPGSTQETQYF

J gene: TRBJ2-1
V gene: TRBV12-3/TRBV12-4
clone size: once
D gene: TRBD1
CDR3 DNA: TGTGCCAGCAAAACGGGACAGGGTAGCTACAATGAGCAGTTCTTC
CDR3 protein: CASKTGQGSYNEQFF

J gene: TRBJ2-3
V gene: TRBV7-2
clone size: many
D gene: NA
CDR3 DNA: TGTGCCAGCAGCTTAGAGAGCGGGACATTCACAGATACGCAGTATTTT
CDR3 protein: CASSLESGTFTDTQYF

J gene: TRBJ1-2
V gene: TRBV2
clone size: NA
D gene: NA
CDR3 DNA: TGTGCCAGCAGTGAACTCCACGACTATGGCTACACCTTC
CDR3 protein: CASSELHDYGYTF

J gene: TRBJ2-1
V gene: TRBV6-2/TRBV6-3
clone size: NA
D gene: NA
CDR3 DNA: TGTGCCAGCAGTGAGTCCGGGGCTACCGACAATGAGCAGTTCTTC
CDR3 protein: CASSESGATDNEQFF

J gene: TRBJ2-5
V gene: TRBV9
clone size: many
D gene: TRBD1
CDR3 DNA: TGTGCCAGCAGCCCGAGTGGGACAGAGCAAGAGACCCAGTACTTC
CDR3 protein: CASSPSGTEQETQYF

J gene: TRBJ2-7
V gene: TRBV25-1
clone size: NA
D gene: NA
CDR3 DNA: TGTGCCAGCAATGATCAAACAGGGACTCCGCAGTACGAGCAGTACTTC
CDR3 protein: CASNDQTGTPQYEQYF

J gene: TRBJ2-7
V gene: TRBV7-9
clone size: NA
D gene: NA
CDR3 DNA: TGTGCCAGCAGCGCGGGATCCTCCTCCTACGAGCAGTACTTC
CDR3 protein: CASSAGSSSYEQYF

J gene: TRBJ2-1
V gene: TRBV5-1
clone size: NA
D gene: TRBD2
CDR3 DNA: TGCGCCAGCAGCTTGGAACTAGCGCCCCCCAATGAGCAGTTCTTC
CDR3 protein: CASSLELAPPNEQFF

J gene: TRBJ2-5
V gene: TRBV12-3/TRBV12-4
clone size: many
D gene: NA
CDR3 DNA: TGTGCCAGCGATGGGGGGGGCCGCCGGGAGACCCAGTACTTC
CDR3 protein: CASDGGGRRETQYF

J gene: TRBJ2-3
V gene: TRBV5-1
clone size: many
D gene: NA
CDR3 DNA: TGCGCCAGCAGCTTGGCGCAGGGCGTGGAGACAGATACGCAGTATTTT
CDR3 protein: CASSLAQGVETDTQYF

J gene: TRBJ2-1
V gene: TRBV11-2
clone size: many
D gene: TRBD2
CDR3 DNA: TGTGCCAGCAGCTTAGTGGCTAGCGGTTACAATGAGCAGTTCTTC
CDR3 protein: CASSLVASGYNEQFF

J gene: TRBJ2-3
V gene: TRBV4-3
clone size: many
D gene: NA
CDR3 DNA: TGCGCCAGCAGCCAAGGGGTACTTCGGGGGGCCACAGATACGCAGTATTTT
CDR3 protein: CASSQGVLRGATDTQYF

J gene: TRBJ1-2
V gene: TRBV28
clone size: few
D gene: TRBD1
CDR3 DNA: TGTGCCAGCAGTAGGCCGGGACAGGGTACGCACACCTTC
CDR3 protein: CASSRPGQGTHTF

J gene: TRBJ2-1
V gene: TRBV2
clone size: NA
D gene: TRBD1
CDR3 DNA: TGTGCCAGCAGCGGGGACAGGGGTTCCTACAATGAGCAGTTCTTC
CDR3 protein: CASSGDRGSYNEQFF

J gene: TRBJ2-5
V gene: TRBV18
clone size: many
D gene: NA
CDR3 DNA: TGTGCCAGCTCATCCTTTGAATGGGTCGGGGCAGAGACCCAGTACTTC
CDR3 protein: CASSSFEWVGAETQYF

J gene: TRBJ2-7
V gene: TRBV25-1
clone size: many
D gene: NA
CDR3 DNA: TGTGCCAGCAGTCAGTTCTACGAGCAGTACTTC
CDR3 protein: CASSQFYEQYF

J gene: TRBJ1-1
V gene: TRBV7-9
clone size: NA
D gene: TRBD1
CDR3 DNA: TGTGCCAGCAGCCCGAGGACAGGCGCCGTCAAGGTCGGTGACACTGAAGCTTTCTTT
CDR3 protein: CASSPRTGAVKVGDTEAFF

J gene: TRBJ1-1
V gene: TRBV20-1
clone size: few
D gene: NA
CDR3 DNA: TGCAGTGCTAGAGATTTTTCGTCGCGGGCTTTCTTT
CDR3 protein: CSARDFSSRAFF

J gene: TRBJ2-5
V gene: TRBV5-1
clone size: once
D gene: TRBD1
CDR3 DNA: TGCGCCAGCAGCCCGTTGACAGGGAGAGGGGAGACCCAGTACTTC
CDR3 protein: CASSPLTGRGETQYF

J gene: TRBJ2-2
V gene: TRBV29-1
clone size: NA
D gene: NA
CDR3 DNA: TGCAGCGTTGAACCGGGGGCCCATACCGGGGAGCTGTTTTTT
CDR3 protein: CSVEPGAHTGELFF

J gene: TRBJ1-1
V gene: TRBV28
clone size: NA
D gene: TRBD1
CDR3 DNA: TGTGCCAGCAGATCAGGGGGCCGGGAGAACACTGAAGCTTTCTTT
CDR3 protein: CASRSGGRENTEAFF

J gene: TRBJ2-7
V gene: TRBV4-2
clone size: many
D gene: NA
CDR3 DNA: TGTGCCAGCAGCCAAGATCGGAATTCCGAGCAGTACTTC
CDR3 protein: CASSQDRNSEQYF

J gene: TRBJ2-3
V gene: TRBV12-3/TRBV12-4
clone size: NA
D gene: NA
CDR3 DNA: TGTGCCAGCAGTCCAAGGGGTAGGGGAGGGGGCACAGATACGCGGTATTTT
CDR3 protein: CASSPRGRGGGTDTRYF

J gene: TRBJ2-7
V gene: TRBV14
clone size: NA
D gene: NA
CDR3 DNA: TGTGCCAGCAGCCAGAGGGGGGCACAGAAACTCTACGAGCAGTACTTC
CDR3 protein: CASSQRGAQKLYEQYF

J gene: TRBJ1-2
V gene: TRBV15
clone size: NA
D gene: NA
CDR3 DNA: TGTGCCACCAGCCCGGGTCTTGGCTACACCTTC
CDR3 protein: CATSPGLGYTF

J gene: TRBJ2-4
V gene: TRBV4-3
clone size: many
D gene: TRBD2
CDR3 DNA: TGCGCCAGCAGCCAAATGGGGGGGGACAAAAACATTCAGTACTTC
CDR3 protein: CASSQMGGDKNIQYF

J gene: TRBJ2-2
V gene: TRBV7-9
clone size: NA
D gene: TRBD1
CDR3 DNA: TGTGTCAGCAGCTTACAGGGGGCGGCGAACACCGGGGAGCTGTTTTTT
CDR3 protein: CVSSLQGAANTGELFF

J gene: TRBJ2-5
V gene: TRBV7-2
clone size: many
D gene: NA
CDR3 DNA: TGTGCCAGCAGCTTCTCCAGGGTACAAGAGACCCAGTACTTC
CDR3 protein: CASSFSRVQETQYF

J gene: TRBJ2-3
V gene: TRBV7-2
clone size: NA
D gene: NA
CDR3 DNA: TGTGCCAACAGCCCCGTCTCCATCACAGATACGCAGTATTTT
CDR3 protein: CANSPVSITDTQYF

J gene: TRBJ1-1
V gene: TRBV29-1
clone size: NA
D gene: NA
CDR3 DNA: TGCGGCGCTGGGAGGGGGGCCACTGAAGCTTTCTTT
CDR3 protein: CGAGRGATEAFF

J gene: TRBJ2-4
V gene: TRBV5-1
clone size: many
D gene: NA
CDR3 DNA: TGCGCCAGCAGCTTGGCCTCGGGGGGACAGATAGCCAAAAACATTCAGTACTTC
CDR3 protein: CASSLASGGQIAKNIQYF

J gene: TRBJ1-2
V gene: TRBV12-3/TRBV12-4
clone size: few
D gene: TRBD1
CDR3 DNA: TGTGCCAGCAGAGCGGACAGGGGGTCACATGGCTACACCTTC
CDR3 protein: CASRADRGSHGYTF

J gene: TRBJ1-1
V gene: TRBV20-1
clone size: NA
D gene: NA
CDR3 DNA: TGCAGTGCGGCGGACCGGGACACTGAAGCTTTCTTT
CDR3 protein: CSAADRDTEAFF

J gene: TRBJ1-1
V gene: TRBV7-9
clone size: few
D gene: NA
CDR3 DNA: TGTGCCAGCAGCTTCGTCGCTGGGACGGTCAGGGACCACACTGAAGCTTTCTTT
CDR3 protein: CASSFVAGTVRDHTEAFF

J gene: TRBJ2-1
V gene: TRBV6-5
clone size: many
D gene: NA
CDR3 DNA: TGTGCCAGCAGACCCCAGGGCGCAAGCAATGAGCAGTTCTTC
CDR3 protein: CASRPQGASNEQFF

J gene: TRBJ2-5
V gene: TRBV7-9
clone size: many
D gene: TRBD2
CDR3 DNA: TGTGCCAGCAGCTTAAGCGGGTGGCGGGGGAAGCTTAGGTCGGAGACCCAGTACTTC
CDR3 protein: CASSLSGWRGKLRSETQYF

J gene: TRBJ2-7
V gene: TRBV2
clone size: many
D gene: NA
CDR3 DNA: TGTGCCAGCAGTGTTCTAGGTGGGGCGCCTCGGTACTTC
CDR3 protein: CASSVLGGAPRYF

J gene: TRBJ2-7
V gene: TRBV20-1
clone size: NA
D gene: TRBD1
CDR3 DNA: TGCAGCGCTAATCCTTCCTTCACAGACAGGGGGCGCAAGTACAAGCAGTACTTC
CDR3 protein: CSANPSFTDRGRKYKQYF

J gene: TRBJ2-7
V gene: TRBV9
clone size: few
D gene: NA
CDR3 DNA: TGTGCCAGCAGCGCAGGGGACTTAACAGGGGGGGTCTACGAGCAGTACTTC
CDR3 protein: CASSAGDLTGGVYEQYF

J gene: TRBJ1-1
V gene: TRBV5-1
clone size: NA
D gene: TRBD1
CDR3 DNA: TGCGCCAGCAGCGCCCAACAGGGGGGGAACACTGAAGCTTTCTTT
CDR3 protein: CASSAQQGGNTEAFF

J gene: TRBJ1-1
V gene: TRBV20-1
clone size: NA
D gene: TRBD1
CDR3 DNA: TGCAGTGCTAGTCACAGGGGGCGAGGGCAAGCTTTCTTT
CDR3 protein: CSASHRGRGQAFF

J gene: TRBJ1-5
V gene: TRBV10-3
clone size: NA
D gene: NA
CDR3 DNA: TGTGCCATCAGTGCGTCAGATAGCAATCAGCCCCAGCATTTT
CDR3 protein: CAISASDSNQPQHF

J gene: TRBJ2-1
V gene: TRBV20-1
clone size: many
D gene: NA
CDR3 DNA: TGCAGTGCTAGAGCTCGTTTAAGGGAGCAGTTCTTC
CDR3 protein: CSARARLREQFF

J gene: TRBJ1-2
V gene: TRBV7-2
clone size: many
D gene: NA
CDR3 DNA: TGTGCCAGCAGCTTTGGAGGCCCGAAGGGTGATGGCTACACCTTC
CDR3 protein: CASSFGGPKGDGYTF

J gene: TRBJ2-7
V gene: TRBV4-1
clone size: many
D gene: NA
CDR3 DNA: TGCGCCAGCAGCCAACAGGTTACCTACGAGCAGTACTTC
CDR3 protein: CASSQQVTYEQYF